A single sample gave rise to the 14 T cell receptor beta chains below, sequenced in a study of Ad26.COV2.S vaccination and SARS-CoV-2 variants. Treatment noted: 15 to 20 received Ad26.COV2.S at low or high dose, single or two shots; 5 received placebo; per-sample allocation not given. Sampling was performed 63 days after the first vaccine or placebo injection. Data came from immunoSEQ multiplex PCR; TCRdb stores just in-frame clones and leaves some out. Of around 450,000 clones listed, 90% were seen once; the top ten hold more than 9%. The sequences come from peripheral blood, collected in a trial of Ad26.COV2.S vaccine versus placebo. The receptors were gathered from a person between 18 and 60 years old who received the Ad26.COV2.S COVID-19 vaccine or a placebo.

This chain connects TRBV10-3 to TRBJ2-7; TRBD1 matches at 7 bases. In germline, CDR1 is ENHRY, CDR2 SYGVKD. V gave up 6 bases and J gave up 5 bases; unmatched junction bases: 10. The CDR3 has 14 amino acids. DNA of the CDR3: TGTGCCATCAGGGGGACAGACGGTTCCCACGAGCAGTACTTC. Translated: CAIRGTDGSHEQYF.

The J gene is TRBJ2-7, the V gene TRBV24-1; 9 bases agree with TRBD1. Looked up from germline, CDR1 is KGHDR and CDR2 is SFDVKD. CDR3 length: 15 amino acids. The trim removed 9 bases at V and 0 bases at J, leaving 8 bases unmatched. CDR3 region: CATSVGTGYSYEQYF. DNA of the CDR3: TGTGCCACCTCGGTGGGGACAGGGTACTCCTACGAGCAGTACTTC.

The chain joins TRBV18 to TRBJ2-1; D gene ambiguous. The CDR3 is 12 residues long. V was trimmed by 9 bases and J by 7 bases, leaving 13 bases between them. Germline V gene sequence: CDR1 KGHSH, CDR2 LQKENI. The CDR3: CASWVLGNEQFF. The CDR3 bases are TGTGCCAGTTGGGTCCTGGGGAATGAGCAGTTCTTC.

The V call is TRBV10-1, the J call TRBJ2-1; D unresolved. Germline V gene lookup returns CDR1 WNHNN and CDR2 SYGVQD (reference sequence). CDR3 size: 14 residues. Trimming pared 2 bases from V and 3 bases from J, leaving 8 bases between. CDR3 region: CASSEGLVYNEQFF. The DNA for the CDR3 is TGCGCCAGCAGTGAGGGGCTTGTCTACAATGAGCAGTTCTTC.

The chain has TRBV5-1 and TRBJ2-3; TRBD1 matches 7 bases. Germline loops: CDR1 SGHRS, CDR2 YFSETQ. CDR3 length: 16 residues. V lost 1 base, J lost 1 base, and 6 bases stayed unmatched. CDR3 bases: TGCGCCAGCAGCTTGTTACCAGGGGGTGGCACAGATACGCAGTATTTT. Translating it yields CASSLLPGGGTDTQYF.

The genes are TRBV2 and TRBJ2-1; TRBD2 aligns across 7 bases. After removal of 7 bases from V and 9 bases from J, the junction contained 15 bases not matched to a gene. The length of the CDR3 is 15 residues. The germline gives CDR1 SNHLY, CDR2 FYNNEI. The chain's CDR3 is CASTRLAPTPSEQFF. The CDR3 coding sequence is TGTGCCAGCACTAGACTAGCCCCAACACCCAGTGAGCAGTTCTTC.

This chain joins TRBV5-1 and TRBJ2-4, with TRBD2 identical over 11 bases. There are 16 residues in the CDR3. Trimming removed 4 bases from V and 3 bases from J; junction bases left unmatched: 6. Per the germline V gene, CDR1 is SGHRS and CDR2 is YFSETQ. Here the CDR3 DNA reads TGCGCCAGCAGCCTGACTAGCGGGATGGGCAAAAACATTCAGTACTTC. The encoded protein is CASSLTSGMGKNIQYF.

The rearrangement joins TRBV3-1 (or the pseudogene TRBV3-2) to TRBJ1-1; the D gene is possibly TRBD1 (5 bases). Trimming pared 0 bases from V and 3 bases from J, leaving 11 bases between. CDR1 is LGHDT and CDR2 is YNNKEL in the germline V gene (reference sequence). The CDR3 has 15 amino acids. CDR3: CASSQDWGRDTEAFF. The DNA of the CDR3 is TGTGCCAGCAGCCAAGATTGGGGCAGGGACACTGAAGCTTTCTTT.

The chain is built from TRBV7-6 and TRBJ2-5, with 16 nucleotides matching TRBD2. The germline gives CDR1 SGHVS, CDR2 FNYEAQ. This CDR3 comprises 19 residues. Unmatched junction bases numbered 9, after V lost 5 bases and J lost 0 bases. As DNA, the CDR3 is TGTGCCAGCAGCCCTCAACCGGGACTAGCGGGAGGGTACCAAGAGACCCAGTACTTC. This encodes CASSPQPGLAGGYQETQYF.

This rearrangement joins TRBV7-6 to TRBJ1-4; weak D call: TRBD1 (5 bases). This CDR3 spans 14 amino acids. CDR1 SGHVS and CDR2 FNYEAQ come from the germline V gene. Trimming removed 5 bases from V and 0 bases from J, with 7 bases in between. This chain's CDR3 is CASSPTATNEKLFF. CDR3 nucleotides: TGTGCCAGCAGCCCGACAGCAACTAATGAAAAACTGTTTTTT.

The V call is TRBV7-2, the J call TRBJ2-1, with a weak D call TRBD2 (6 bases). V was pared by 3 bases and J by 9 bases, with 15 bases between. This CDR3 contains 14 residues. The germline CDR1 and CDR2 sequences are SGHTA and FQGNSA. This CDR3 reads CASSLGRLVGEQFF. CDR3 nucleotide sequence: TGTGCCAGCAGCTTGGGACGACTAGTTGGTGAGCAGTTCTTC.

The CDR3 is CAFLAISGANVLTF. In DNA form, the CDR3 reads TGTGCCTTCCTAGCAATCTCTGGGGCCAACGTCCTGACTTTC. This chain joins TRBV30 and TRBJ2-6; TRBD2 is a possible D gene (5 bases). CDR3 length: 14 amino acids. V was pared by 7 bases and J by 0 bases, with 10 bases between. CDR1 and CDR2 (germline): GTSNPN, SVGIG (reference sequence).

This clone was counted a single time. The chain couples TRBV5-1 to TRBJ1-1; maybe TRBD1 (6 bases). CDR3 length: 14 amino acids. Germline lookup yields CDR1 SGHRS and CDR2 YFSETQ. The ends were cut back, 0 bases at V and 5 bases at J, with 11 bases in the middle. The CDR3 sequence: CASSLVTGTTEAFF. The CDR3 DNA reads TGCGCCAGCAGCTTGGTCACAGGGACGACTGAAGCTTTCTTT.

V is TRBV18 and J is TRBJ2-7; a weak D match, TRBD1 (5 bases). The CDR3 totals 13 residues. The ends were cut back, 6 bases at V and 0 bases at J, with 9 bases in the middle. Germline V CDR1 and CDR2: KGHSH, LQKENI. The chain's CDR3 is CASSPDSSYEQYF. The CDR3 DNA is TGTGCCAGCTCGCCAGACAGCTCCTACGAGCAGTACTTC.